This T cell receptor (beta chain) was captured in a study of Ad26.COV2.S vaccination and SARS-CoV-2 variants. Study at large: Doses of Ad26.COV2.S were injected into muscle once or twice, 56 days apart. Study results and caveats: Substantial post-vaccination breadth of spike-specific CD8+ and CD4+ T cell responses was reported. Vaccine recipients and placebo recipients showed similar non-spike TCR breadth.

The repertoire was sequenced with immunoSEQ multiplex PCR; TCRdb's copy has only in-frame clones and lacks some. The table has around 400,000 clones, about 83% seen once. The ends were cut back, 0 bases at V and 4 bases at J, with 6 bases in the middle. This CDR3 comprises 13 residues. Documented treatment: approximately 18 received Ad26.COV2.S at low or high dose, single or two shots; about 5 received placebo; per-sample allocation not given. The samples were gathered on day 63 after the first injection of vaccine or placebo. This clone was counted a few times. The antigen is undetermined. The receptor's source is a person between 18 and 65 years old who received the Ad26.COV2.S COVID-19 vaccine or a placebo. Source: peripheral blood, taken in a trial of Ad26.COV2.S vaccine versus placebo. The chain is built from TRBV12-3 or TRBV12-4 and TRBJ2-5; D is unclear. CDR3 in amino acids: CASSLADIETQYF. Here the CDR3 DNA reads TGTGCCAGCAGTTTAGCGGATATAGAGACCCAGTACTTC.